The source of this TCR beta chain is a study of cytomegalovirus exposure and HLA in healthy donors. Turning to the study itself: Membership in the Caucasian-associated ancestry cluster was found for about 80% of almost 400 genotyped donors.

Trimming took off 2 bases at V and 4 bases at J, with 3 bases between the two ends. This CDR3 spans 12 amino acids. The germline V gene encodes CDR1 SGHAT and CDR2 FQNNGV. The PCR had 60 Vbeta and 13 Jbeta primers. Some clones are missing from TCRdb's copy, which holds only in-frame ones; the method was immunoSEQ multiplex PCR. The sample holds more than 95,000 clones, around 81% seen once. Sequenced input: PBMCs. The clonotype was recovered from a female donor in good health and CMV-seronegative. This chain joins TRBV11-2 and TRBJ1-3; no definite D call. CDR3 nucleotide sequence: TGTGCCAGCAGCTTACTCGGAAACACCATATATTTT. This sequence encodes CASSLLGNTIYF.